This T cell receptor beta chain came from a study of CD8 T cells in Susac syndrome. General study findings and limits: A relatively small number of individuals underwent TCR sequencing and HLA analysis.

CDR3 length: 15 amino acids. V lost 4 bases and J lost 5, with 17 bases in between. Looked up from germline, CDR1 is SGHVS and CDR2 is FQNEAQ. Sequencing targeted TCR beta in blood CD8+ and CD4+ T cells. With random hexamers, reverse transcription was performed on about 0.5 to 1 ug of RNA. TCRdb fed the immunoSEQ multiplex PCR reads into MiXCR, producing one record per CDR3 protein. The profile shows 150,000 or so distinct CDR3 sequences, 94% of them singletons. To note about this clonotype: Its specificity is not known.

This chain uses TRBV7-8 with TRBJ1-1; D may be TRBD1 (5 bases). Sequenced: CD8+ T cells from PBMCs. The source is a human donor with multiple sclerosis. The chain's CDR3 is CASSSRKGLWTEAFF. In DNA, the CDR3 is TGTGCCAGCAGCTCCCGTAAGGGGTTGTGGACTGAAGCTTTCTTT.